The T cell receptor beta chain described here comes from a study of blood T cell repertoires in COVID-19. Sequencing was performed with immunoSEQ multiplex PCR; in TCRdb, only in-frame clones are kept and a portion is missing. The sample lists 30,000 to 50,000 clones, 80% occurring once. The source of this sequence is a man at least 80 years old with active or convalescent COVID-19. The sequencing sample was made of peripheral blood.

The CDR3 protein is CATSDPGTSSYNEQFF. The CDR3 nucleotides are TGTGCCACCAGTGATCCCGGGACTAGTTCCTACAATGAGCAGTTCTTC. The gene calls are TRBV24-1 and TRBJ2-1, with 8 bases lining up with TRBD2. Germline V gives CDR1 KGHDR, CDR2 SFDVKD. The length of the CDR3 is 16 residues. Germline trimming cut 3 bases from V and 1 base from J; bases unmatched to any gene: 4.